The 9 T cell receptor beta chains reported below all come from one sample, sequenced in a study of cytomegalovirus exposure and HLA in healthy donors. The PCR had 60 Vbeta and 13 Jbeta primers. Sequenced by immunoSEQ multiplex PCR; TCRdb stores in-frame clones only, minus some. The sample contains some 180,000 clones, around 78% of which appear only once. Sample: PBMCs. Source of these receptors: a woman between 25 and 40 years old in good health and CMV-seropositive.

The rearrangement links TRBV19 to TRBJ2-2, with D maybe TRBD1 (6 bases). The ends were cut back, 5 bases at V and 0 bases at J, with 19 bases in the middle. CDR3 length: 18 residues. CDR1 is LNHDA, CDR2 SQIVND, per germline (reference sequence). CDR3 protein: CASSAPGHTSTNTGELFF. CDR3 coding DNA: TGTGCCAGTAGTGCTCCGGGACACACGTCCACGAACACCGGGGAGCTGTTTTTT. Combining the CDR3 with reference TRBV19 and TRBJ2-2 gives the whole variable domain DGGITQSPKYLFRKEGQNVTLSCEQNLNHDAMYWYRQDPGQGLRLIYYSQIVNDFQKGDIAEGYSVSREKKESFPLTVTSAQKNPTAFYLCASSAPGHTSTNTGELFFGEGSRLTVL.

Worth noting for this clone: At one end the junction does not follow the germline gene, possibly because of a read error. The chain combines TRBV6-5 with TRBJ1-1, with a tentative D call TRBD1 (5 bases). There are 14 residues in the CDR3. The V gene's germline CDR1 is MNHEY and CDR2 SVGAGI. CDR3 residues: CASRYSTVNTEAFF. CDR3 sequence (DNA): TGTGCCAGCAGATACTCGACAGTGAACACTGAAGCTTTCTTT.

CDR3 sequence: CASSLLRGTDTQYF. The CDR3 nucleotides read TGCGCCAGCAGCCTACTGAGGGGCACAGATACGCAGTATTTT. The rearrangement joins TRBV4-3 to TRBJ2-3; perhaps TRBD2 as D (5 bases). The CDR3 sequence is 14 residues long. With 4 bases removed from V and 1 base from J, the gap between germline ends came to 9 bases. The germline V gene has CDR1 LGHNA and CDR2 YSLEER.

V gene TRBV7-2 combines with J gene TRBJ1-6; 9 bases are shared with TRBD1. Per germline, CDR1 SGHTA and CDR2 FQGNSA. CDR3 length equals 18 residues. With 0 bases clipped from V and 9 bases from J, the junction kept 12 bases outside the gene matches. CDR3 sequence reads: CASSLARQGVGGSSPLHF. The CDR3 bases are TGTGCCAGCAGCTTAGCGCGACAGGGGGTAGGAGGTAGTTCACCCCTCCACTTT.

Details on this clone: This CDR3 is also generated by other DNA sequences in the sample. The rearrangement uses TRBV2 and TRBJ1-1; D remains unclear. The CDR3 length is 13 residues. CDR1 is SNHLY and CDR2 is FYNNEI in the germline V gene. V shed 10 bases and J shed 0 bases, with 12 bases lying between them. CDR3 bases: TGTGCCATTACGAGGGAAATGAACACTGAAGCTTTCTTT. It is translated as CAITREMNTEAFF. Full variable domain (missing parts from reference TRBV2 and TRBJ1-1): EPEVTQTPSHQVTQMGQEVILRCVPISNHLYFYWYRQILGQKVEFLVSFYNNEISEKSEIFDDQFSVERPDGSNFTLKIRSTKLEDSAMYFCAITREMNTEAFFGQGTRLTVV.

CDR3 sequence reads: CASSIGGYNSPLHF. The CDR3, as DNA: TGTGCCAGTAGTATTGGCGGATATAATTCACCCCTCCACTTT. The chain uses TRBV19 and TRBJ1-6; D gene ambiguous. CDR1 is LNHDA and CDR2 is SQIVND in the germline V gene (reference sequence). Deletions cut 3 bases from V and 4 bases from J, with 7 bases between. The CDR3 length is 14 residues.

The sample holds a few counts of this clone. This rearrangement joins TRBV7-8 to TRBJ2-3; D unclear. The V gene lost 3 bases and the J gene lost 4 bases, with 5 bases spanning the gap. Germline V gene sequence: CDR1 SGHVS, CDR2 FQNEAQ. This CDR3 has 12 residues. This CDR3 reads CASSLSADTQYF. For the CDR3, the DNA is TGTGCCAGCAGCTTGTCCGCAGATACGCAGTATTTT.

J is TRBJ2-7 and V is TRBV5-8; 7 positions agree with TRBD2. Germline CDR1 SGHTS, CDR2 YDEGEE. Unmatched junction bases numbered 5, after V lost 5 bases and J lost 0 bases. The CDR3 has 14 amino acids. Written as DNA, the CDR3 is TGTGCCAGCAGTGGGGGGGGGTTCTCCTACGAGCAGTACTTC. This codes for CASSGGGFSYEQYF.

The rearrangement links TRBV28 to TRBJ1-5, with TRBD1 matching 7 bases. The CDR3 consists of 19 residues. Looked up from germline, CDR1 is MDHEN and CDR2 is SYDVKM. Trimming at V came to 5 bases and at J to 4 bases, leaving 20 bases not matched to a gene. The CDR3 DNA follows: TGTGCCAGCAGTCCCCTCGCCAGACAGGGCCTATCTGGGAATCAGCCCCAGCATTTT. Residues: CASSPLARQGLSGNQPQHF.